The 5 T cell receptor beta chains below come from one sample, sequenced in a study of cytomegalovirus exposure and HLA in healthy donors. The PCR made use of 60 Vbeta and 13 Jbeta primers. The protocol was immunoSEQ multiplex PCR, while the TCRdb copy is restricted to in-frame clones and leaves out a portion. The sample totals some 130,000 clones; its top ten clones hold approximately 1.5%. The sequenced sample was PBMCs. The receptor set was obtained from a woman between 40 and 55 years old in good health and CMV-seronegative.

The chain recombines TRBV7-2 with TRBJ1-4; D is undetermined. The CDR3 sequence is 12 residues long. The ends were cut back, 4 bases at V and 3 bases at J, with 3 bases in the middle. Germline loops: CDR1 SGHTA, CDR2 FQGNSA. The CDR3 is CASSYSNEKLFF. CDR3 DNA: TGTGCCAGCAGCTACTCTAATGAAAAACTGTTTTTT.

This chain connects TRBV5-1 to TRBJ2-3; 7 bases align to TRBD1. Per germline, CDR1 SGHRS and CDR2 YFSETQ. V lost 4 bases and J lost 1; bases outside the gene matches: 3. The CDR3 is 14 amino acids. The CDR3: CASSIGTGTDTQYF. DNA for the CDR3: TGCGCCAGCAGCATCGGGACAGGCACAGATACGCAGTATTTT.

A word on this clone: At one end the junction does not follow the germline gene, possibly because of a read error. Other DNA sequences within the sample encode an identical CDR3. The CDR3: CASSVGHTEAFF. The CDR3 nucleotides read TGTGCCAGCAGCGTAGGACATACTGAAGCCTTCTTT. The chain links TRBV9 to TRBJ1-1; no clear D. The germline CDR1 and CDR2 sequences are SGDLS and YYNGEE. This CDR3 spans 12 amino acids.

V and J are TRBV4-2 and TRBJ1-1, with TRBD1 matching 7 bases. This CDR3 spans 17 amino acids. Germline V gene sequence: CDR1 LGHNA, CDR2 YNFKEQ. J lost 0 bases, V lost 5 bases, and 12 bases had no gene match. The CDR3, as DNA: TGTGCCAGCAGCGAATTAAAAACGACAGGGCTGAACACTGAAGCTTTCTTT. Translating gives CASSELKTTGLNTEAFF.

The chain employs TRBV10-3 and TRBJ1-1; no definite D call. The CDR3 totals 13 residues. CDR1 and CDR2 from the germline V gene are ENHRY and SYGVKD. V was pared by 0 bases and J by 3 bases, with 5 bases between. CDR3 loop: CAISESPYTEAFF. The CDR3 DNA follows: TGTGCCATCAGTGAGTCCCCTTACACTGAAGCTTTCTTT.